One sample yielded the 18 T cell receptor beta chains listed below, sequenced in a study of CD8 T cells in ankylosing spondylitis. Study-level findings and limits: It appeared that ankylosing spondylitis blood was characterized by a TCR beta motif of fewer than 10 highly homologous variants.

TCRdb recomputed calls from the 5' RACE reads with MiXCR, one row per CDR3 protein. The sample contains about 800,000 distinct CDR3 sequences, about 10% of which appear only once. The antigens for these receptors are not known. Source material: blood, either unsorted or a sorted T cell fraction (not recorded which). The receptors derive from a male donor with ankylosing spondylitis.

In this sample, this clonotype turned up once. V gene TRBV9 combines with J gene TRBJ2-3; TRBD2 aligns across 7 bases. CDR1 SGDLS and CDR2 YYNGEE come from the germline V gene. V was clipped by 0 bases and J by 2 bases; unmatched bases: 3. This CDR3 region has 15 residues. This chain's CDR3 is CASSVGSGDTDTQYF. The CDR3, as DNA: TGTGCCAGCAGCGTAGGAAGCGGGGACACAGATACGCAGTATTTT.

The CDR3, as DNA: TGCAGTGCTAGGGTCTGGGCAGGGGGACAAGAGGGCGAGCAGTACTTC. Translation gives CSARVWAGGQEGEQYF. The V call is TRBV20-1, the J call TRBJ2-7, with 7 bases fitting TRBD1. Germline CDR1 reads DFQATT; CDR2 reads SNEGSKA (reference sequence). The junction had 17 bases not matched to a gene; V was cut back by 3 bases and J by 6 bases. This CDR3 has 16 amino acids.

This sequence joins TRBV20-1 and TRBJ2-1; D is unclear. The germline V gene encodes CDR1 DFQATT and CDR2 SNEGSKA (reference sequence). CDR3 length: 14 residues. Trimming removed 6 bases from V and 0 bases from J, with 12 bases in between. The CDR3 is CSAQYARSYNEQFF. Here the CDR3 DNA reads TGCAGTGCACAGTACGCGCGCTCCTACAATGAGCAGTTCTTC.

The J gene is TRBJ2-7, the V gene TRBV4-2, with 7 bases fitting TRBD1. Germline CDR1 reads LGHNA; CDR2 reads YNFKEQ. The CDR3 consists of 14 residues. The junction had 4 bases not matched to a gene; V was cut back by 2 bases and J by 3 bases. The CDR3: CASSQYRGYYEQYF. For the CDR3, the DNA is TGTGCCAGCAGCCAATACAGGGGTTACTACGAGCAGTACTTC.

In its sample, this clonotype was seen many times. J is TRBJ2-1 and V is TRBV6-2 or TRBV6-3; 9 bases are shared with TRBD2. Germline V gene data show CDR1 as MNHEY and CDR2 as SVGEGT. The J segment lost 3 bases and the V segment lost 5 bases, leaving 5 bases of the junction unmatched. The CDR3 contains 15 residues. The CDR3 DNA reads TGTGCCAGCAGTCGACTAGCGGTTTTCTACAATGAGCAGTTCTTC. This gives the protein CASSRLAVFYNEQFF.

This clonotype was detected a few times. V usage is TRBV18 and J usage is TRBJ1-4, with D unresolved. CDR1 is KGHSH, CDR2 LQKENI, per germline. The CDR3 totals 17 residues. V lost 4 bases and J 0 bases, leaving 15 bases between the germline ends. The DNA of the CDR3 is TGTGCCAGCTCACGCTCGTTAGTGGGCCCAACTAATGAAAAACTGTTTTTT. It encodes CASSRSLVGPTNEKLFF.

V usage is TRBV7-9 and J usage is TRBJ2-7; D may be TRBD1 (5 bases). From germline, CDR1 is SEHNR and CDR2 FQNEAQ (reference sequence). The CDR3 contains 14 residues. Trimming left V 5 bases short and J 0 bases short, with 11 bases between. The chain's CDR3 is CASSRGAASYEQYF. In DNA form, the CDR3 reads TGTGCCAGCAGCCGTGGGGCGGCCTCCTACGAGCAGTACTTC.

The gene calls are TRBV30 and TRBJ1-1, with D uncertain. Trimming cost V 0 bases and J 1 base, with 9 bases left between them. This CDR3 comprises 14 residues. CDR1 and CDR2 (germline): GTSNPN, SVGIG (reference sequence). CDR3 bases: TGTGCCTGGAGTGTACTGCCTAAGAACACTGAAGCTTTCTTT. As protein: CAWSVLPKNTEAFF.

In this sample, this clonotype turned up many times. The V gene is TRBV20-1, the J gene TRBJ1-2, with D maybe TRBD1 (6 bases). This CDR3 has 12 residues. V was cut by 5 bases and J by 3 bases, with 10 bases left in between. The germline V gene has CDR1 DFQATT and CDR2 SNEGSKA (reference sequence). CDR3: CSAPGEHYGYTF. The CDR3 DNA reads as TGCAGTGCTCCAGGGGAACACTATGGCTACACCTTC.

The V and J genes are TRBV29-1 and TRBJ1-1; D ambiguous. Looked up from germline, CDR1 is SQVTM and CDR2 is ANQGSEA. V lost 3 bases and J lost 1, with 9 bases in between. The CDR3 totals 13 residues. The CDR3 loop is CSVDPPGNTEAFF. Written as DNA, the CDR3 is TGCAGCGTTGACCCCCCCGGGAACACTGAAGCTTTCTTT.

This clonotype showed up many times. The chain is built from TRBV20-1 and TRBJ2-1; D is unresolved. The V gene's germline CDR1 is DFQATT and CDR2 SNEGSKA (reference sequence). Trimming took 4 bases from V and 5 from J, leaving 9 bases between them. This CDR3 has 12 amino acids. For the CDR3, the DNA is TGCAGTGCTAAATATTGGGACAATGAGCAGTTCTTC. This encodes CSAKYWDNEQFF.

The V call is TRBV20-1, the J call TRBJ1-5, with a possible D match to TRBD1 (5 bases). The V end was cut by 7 bases, the J end by 3 bases, with 25 bases between. Germline CDR1 and CDR2: DFQATT and SNEGSKA (reference sequence). CDR3 length: 17 amino acids. CDR3 sequence: CSVSDTLGDGANQPQHF. For the CDR3, the DNA is TGCAGTGTCTCAGACACTCTAGGGGATGGGGCCAATCAGCCCCAGCATTTT.

There are a few counts of this clonotype. This chain uses TRBV20-1 with TRBJ1-1, with D possibly being TRBD1 (5 bases). V was shortened by 3 bases and J by 0 bases, with 11 bases between the two germline ends. Looked up from germline, CDR1 is DFQATT and CDR2 is SNEGSKA (reference sequence). The CDR3 is made up of 14 amino acids. The CDR3 is CSARVDSMNTEAFF. The CDR3 nucleotides read TGCAGTGCTAGGGTTGACAGCATGAACACTGAAGCTTTCTTT.

This clonotype has ten or more counts. V gene TRBV24-1 combines with J gene TRBJ1-1, with 10 bases that match TRBD1. This CDR3 spans 12 amino acids. CDR1 KGHDR and CDR2 SFDVKD come from the germline V gene. V was pared by 9 bases and J by 10 bases, with 7 bases of the junction left unmatched. CDR3 residues: CATEDRGTRAFF. Here the CDR3 DNA reads TGTGCCACCGAGGACAGGGGGACGAGAGCTTTCTTT.

This clonotype was counted only a few times. The rearrangement links TRBV4-2 to TRBJ1-5; D remains unclear. Trimming removed 4 bases at V and 2 bases at J, with 9 bases between. The CDR3 runs 14 residues. Germline CDR1 and CDR2: LGHNA and YNFKEQ. In DNA, the CDR3 is TGTGCCAGCAGCCTAGGGATGGGCAATCAGCCCCAGCATTTT. This encodes CASSLGMGNQPQHF.

The chain uses TRBV11-1 and TRBJ2-1; 7 bases map to TRBD2. V gave up 0 bases and J gave up 8 bases; unmatched junction bases: 10. Germline CDR1 reads SGHAT; CDR2 reads FQDESV (reference sequence). CDR3 length: 16 amino acids. CDR3 DNA sequence: TGTGCCAGCAGCTTAGCCCCGGGGAGGGTTCATGATGAGCAGTTCTTC. Translation: CASSLAPGRVHDEQFF. The entire variable domain, with the rest obtained from reference TRBV11-1 and TRBJ2-1, is as follows: EAEVAQSPRYKITEKSQAVAFWCDPISGHATLYWYRQILGQGPELLVQFQDESVVDDSQLPKDRFSAERLKGVDSTLKIQPAELGDSAMYLCASSLAPGRVHDEQFFGPGTRLTVL.

This clonotype was observed many times. The chain combines TRBV12-3 or TRBV12-4 with TRBJ1-1; no definite D call. The CDR3 is made up of 12 amino acids. V was cut by 1 base and J by 8 bases, with 8 bases left in between. DNA of the CDR3: TGTGCCAGCAGTTTAGTCTCGGGAGAAGCTTTCTTT. It encodes CASSLVSGEAFF.

This clonotype has only a few counts. This rearrangement joins TRBV6-2 or TRBV6-3 to TRBJ1-5; D may be TRBD1 (6 bases). The V end was cut by 5 bases, the J end by 7 bases, with 12 bases between. The germline V gene encodes CDR1 MNHEY and CDR2 SVGEGT. The CDR3 is 13 residues long. The CDR3 here is CASSRTDNQPQHF. The CDR3 DNA is TGTGCCAGCAGTCGGACAGACAACCAGCCCCAGCATTTT.